What follows are 11 T cell receptor beta chains derived from one specimen sequenced in a study of blood T cell repertoires in COVID-19. Measured with immunoSEQ multiplex PCR; TCRdb has only the in-frame clones, and not every one. Of some 150,000 clones in the sample, roughly four fifths were seen once. The sample comprised PBMCs or T cells enriched from blood (not recorded which). These receptors all come from a man over 45 who had recovered from COVID-19.

This chain uses TRBV3-1 (or the pseudogene TRBV3-2) with TRBJ1-1; 7 nucleotides match TRBD1. V lost 6 bases and J lost 1; bases outside the gene matches: 2. Per the germline V gene, CDR1 is LGHDT and CDR2 is YNNKEL (reference sequence). This CDR3 is built from 13 residues. Here the CDR3 reads CASRRTGNTEAFF. As DNA, the CDR3 is TGTGCCAGCAGACGGACAGGGAACACTGAAGCTTTCTTT.

The V call is TRBV6-2 or TRBV6-3, the J call TRBJ2-5; TRBD2 is a possible D gene (5 bases). The length of the CDR3 is 14 residues. The germline V and J ends were trimmed by 5 bases and 5 bases, with 15 bases remaining between them. The germline CDR1 and CDR2 sequences are MNHEY and SVGEGT. CDR3 loop: CASSGPEGTETQYF. CDR3 bases: TGTGCCAGCAGTGGCCCCGAGGGTACGGAGACCCAGTACTTC.

This chain joins TRBV27 and TRBJ1-1, with D tentatively TRBD1 (5 bases). Trimming pared 5 bases from V and 5 bases from J, leaving 12 bases between. CDR3 length: 13 residues. Germline CDR1 MNHEY, CDR2 SMNVEV (reference sequence). Here the CDR3 DNA reads TGTGCCAGCAGTCTGGCGGGGGGGACTGAAGCTTTCTTT. It encodes CASSLAGGTEAFF.

The chain employs TRBV6-5 and TRBJ2-2, with TRBD1 matching 9 bases. This CDR3 contains 14 residues. V was pared by 10 bases and J by 3 bases, with 6 bases of the junction left unmatched. The germline V gene encodes CDR1 MNHEY and CDR2 SVGAGI. The CDR3 DNA is TGTGCCACCCGGACAGGGGCGTACACCGGGGAGCTGTTTTTT. Its protein is CATRTGAYTGELFF.

The chain links TRBV6-5 to TRBJ2-7, with a weak D call TRBD2 (6 bases). This CDR3 region has 15 residues. V lost 0 bases and J lost 0, with 9 bases in between. CDR1 MNHEY and CDR2 SVGAGI come from the germline V gene. The CDR3 loop is CASSYSGGDSYEQYF. The CDR3 nucleotides are TGTGCCAGCAGTTACTCGGGCGGGGACTCCTACGAGCAGTACTTC.

V is TRBV5-4 and J is TRBJ2-7, with a possible D match to TRBD2 (6 bases). This CDR3 region has 15 residues. The V gene lost 3 bases and the J gene lost 0 bases, with 13 bases spanning the gap. CDR1 SGHNT and CDR2 YYREEE come from the germline V gene (reference sequence). For the CDR3, the DNA is TGTGCCAGCAGCTCCCGGGACGGGAGCTCCTACGAGCAGTACTTC. As protein: CASSSRDGSSYEQYF.

The CDR3 sequence: CASSPWTGRDQPQHF. CDR3 sequence (DNA): TGTGCCAGCAGCCCCTGGACAGGGAGAGATCAGCCCCAGCATTTT. The chain is built from TRBV7-2 and TRBJ1-5; 8 positions match TRBD1. CDR3 size: 15 residues. The V segment lost 5 bases and the J segment 5 bases; nucleotides outside the gene matches: 8. Germline V gives CDR1 SGHTA, CDR2 FQGNSA.

The rearrangement joins TRBV5-5 to TRBJ2-3; TRBD1 agrees at 9 bases. The CDR3 spans 17 residues. From germline, CDR1 is SGHKS and CDR2 YYEKEE (reference sequence). J lost 6 bases, V lost 1 base, and 12 bases had no gene match. The CDR3 sequence is CASSLNPPTGGSDTQYF. In nucleotides, the CDR3 is TGTGCCAGCAGCTTGAATCCCCCCACAGGGGGCTCGGATACGCAGTATTTT.

This clone was seen at least ten times. J is TRBJ2-7 and V is TRBV4-2, with TRBD2 identical over 7 bases. Germline V gene sequence: CDR1 LGHNA, CDR2 YNFKEQ. There are 15 residues in the CDR3. V lost 3 bases to trimming and J lost 0 bases; unmatched junction nucleotides: 5. The CDR3 DNA is TGTGCCAGCAGCCAGGCAGCGGGAACCTCCTACGAGCAGTACTTC. This codes for CASSQAAGTSYEQYF.

The CDR3 DNA sequence: TGTGCCACCAGTGGGCCAGTGAACACTGAAGCTTTCTTT. Its protein is CATSGPVNTEAFF. This rearrangement joins TRBV24-1 to TRBJ1-1; D not certain. V shed 5 bases and J shed 0 bases, with 6 bases lying between them. The germline V gene has CDR1 KGHDR and CDR2 SFDVKD. The CDR3 length is 13 residues.

The gene calls are TRBV5-1 and TRBJ2-1; possibly TRBD2 for D (5 bases). Germline assignment: CDR1 SGHRS and CDR2 YFSETQ. V lost 7 bases and J lost 8, with 19 bases in between. The CDR3 extends over 14 amino acids. DNA for the CDR3: TGCGCCAGCCGCGTAACGCCGGGGATCGATGAGCAGTTCTTC. Translation gives CASRVTPGIDEQFF.